This TCR beta chain was sequenced in a study of blood T cell repertoires in COVID-19. Background on the study: Samples came from the United States, Italy and Spain, spanning acute and convalescent COVID-19.

Participants had their cohort set by participant-reported clinical history. As originally analysed: Amplified reference gene primers provided the basis for estimating nucleated cell counts. The protocol was immunoSEQ multiplex PCR, while the TCRdb copy is restricted to in-frame clones and leaves out a portion. V and J calls and clone size are those listed in that table; D and trimming were worked out from the DNA. The sample has 250,000 or so clones, about 80% seen once. This CDR3 has 15 residues. The germline V gene has CDR1 MNHEY and CDR2 SVGAGI. V trimming: 7 bases; J trimming: 7 bases; junction bases outside the gene matches: 9.

V usage is TRBV6-5 and J usage is TRBJ1-4; TRBD1 agrees at 10 bases. This TCR was recovered from a man in his forties or fifties who had recovered from COVID-19. The specimen sequenced was PBMCs or T cells enriched from blood (not recorded which). The CDR3 DNA follows: TGTGCCAGCAAAGCCCCGGGACAGGGGATTGAAAAACTGTTTTTT. Protein sequence: CASKAPGQGIEKLFF.